This TCR beta chain is drawn from a study of blood T cell repertoires in COVID-19. The J segment lost 8 bases and the V segment lost 0 bases, leaving 4 bases of the junction unmatched. Germline CDR1 reads SGHRS; CDR2 reads YFSETQ. The CDR3 has 14 residues. Sequenced by immunoSEQ multiplex PCR; TCRdb stores in-frame clones only, minus some. The profile covers 90,000 to 150,000 clones, with roughly 90% appearing a single time and roughly 7.9% taken by the ten largest. The sequenced material came from peripheral blood. The clonotype was recovered from a man in his 70s who had recovered from COVID-19. V gene TRBV5-1 combines with J gene TRBJ2-1; 8 bases fit TRBD2. The CDR3: CASSLAQLADEQFF. In DNA form, the CDR3 reads TGCGCCAGCAGCTTGGCCCAACTAGCGGATGAGCAGTTCTTC.